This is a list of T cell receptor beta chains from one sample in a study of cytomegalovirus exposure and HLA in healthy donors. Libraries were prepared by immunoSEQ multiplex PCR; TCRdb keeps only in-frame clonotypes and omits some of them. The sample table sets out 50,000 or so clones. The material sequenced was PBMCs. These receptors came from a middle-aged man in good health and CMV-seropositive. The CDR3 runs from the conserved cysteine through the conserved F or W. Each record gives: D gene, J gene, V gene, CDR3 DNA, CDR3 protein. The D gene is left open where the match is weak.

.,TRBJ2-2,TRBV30,TGTGCCTGGAGTGTTGACAGCTCCCGGGAGCTGTTTTTT,CAWSVDSSRELFF
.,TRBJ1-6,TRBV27,TGTGCCAGCGCAGATAATAATTCACCCCTCCACTTT,CASADNNSPLHF
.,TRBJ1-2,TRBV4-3,TGCGCCAGCAGCCAGAAGAGAGAGGCCTATAACTATGGCTACACCTTC,CASSQKREAYNYGYTF
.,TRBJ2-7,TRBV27,TGTGCCAGCAGTTCCCTCGCAGGGGGGGAGCAGTACTTC,CASSSLAGGEQYF
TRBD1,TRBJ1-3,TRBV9,TGTGCCAGCAGCGCGACAGGGGTTATCTCTGGAAACACCATATATTTT,CASSATGVISGNTIYF
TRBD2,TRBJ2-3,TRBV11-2,TGTGCCAGCAGCTTAGGAGCGGGACTAGTATCAGATACGCAGTATTTT,CASSLGAGLVSDTQYF
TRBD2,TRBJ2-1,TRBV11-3,TGTGCCAGCAGCTCCGGGGGGACCATCAATGAGCAGTTCTTC,CASSSGGTINEQFF
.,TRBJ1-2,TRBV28,TGTGCCAGCAGTCATGGACAGTCTAGGGGCTACACCTTC,CASSHGQSRGYTF
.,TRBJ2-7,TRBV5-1,TGCGCCAGCAATGCCCCAGTTTCGGGGTACGAGCAGTACTTC,CASNAPVSGYEQYF
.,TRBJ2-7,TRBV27,TGTGCCAGCAGACCCTATAGCTCCTACGAGCAGTACTTC,CASRPYSSYEQYF
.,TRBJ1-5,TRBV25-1,TGTGCCAGCAGTGAATTCGGTGAGAATCAGCCCCAGCATTTT,CASSEFGENQPQHF
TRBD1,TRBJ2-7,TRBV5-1,TGCGCCAGCAGCTTGGGAGGGACAGGGGGTCGCTACGAGCAGTACTTC,CASSLGGTGGRYEQYF
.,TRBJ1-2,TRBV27,TGTGCCAGCAGTTTTAGGGGTCGGTATGGCTACACCTTC,CASSFRGRYGYTF
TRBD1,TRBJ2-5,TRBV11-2,TGTGCCAGCAGCTTAGACAGGGGGCAAGAGACCCAGTACTTC,CASSLDRGQETQYF
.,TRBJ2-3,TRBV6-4,TGTGCCAGCAGTGACAGTGGAGGCAACACAGATACGCAGTATTTT,CASSDSGGNTDTQYF
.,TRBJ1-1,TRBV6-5,TGTGCCAGCAGTTACCGAGTCAACACTGAAGCTTTCTTT,CASSYRVNTEAFF
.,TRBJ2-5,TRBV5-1,TGCGCCAGCAGCTCCGACAGGGAGACCCAGTACTTC,CASSSDRETQYF
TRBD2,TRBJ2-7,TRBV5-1,TGCGCCAGCAGCTTGGCTGTGGGAGCGGGAGTTTACGAGCAGTACTTC,CASSLAVGAGVYEQYF
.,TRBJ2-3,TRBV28,TGTGCCAGCAGTCCCCTGACTAGCACAGATACGCAGTATTTT,CASSPLTSTDTQYF
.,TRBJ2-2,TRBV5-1,TGCGCCAGCAGTAATGACAGGTTGGGAGTTCCGAACACCGGGGAGCTGTTTTTT,CASSNDRLGVPNTGELFF
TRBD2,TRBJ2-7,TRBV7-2,TGTGCCAGCAGCTGGGGGAGGGGACCCTACGAGCAGTACTTC,CASSWGRGPYEQYF
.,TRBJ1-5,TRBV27,TGTGCCAGCATCGTGAGAGGACAGCCCCAGCATTTT,CASIVRGQPQHF
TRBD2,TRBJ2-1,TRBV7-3,TGTGCCAGCAGCTTAACCCCAACTAGCGGGGGGAATGAGCAGTTCTTC,CASSLTPTSGGNEQFF
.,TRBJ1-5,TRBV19,TGTGCCAGCAAAACCGGGCAGGGCAAACAGCCCCAGCATTTT,CASKTGQGKQPQHF
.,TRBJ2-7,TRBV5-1,TGCGCCAGCAGCTTGTTGTTGTGGCAGGGCAACGAGCAGTACTTC,CASSLLLWQGNEQYF
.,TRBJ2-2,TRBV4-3,TGCGCCAGCAGCCAAGCCCCGAGGACCGGGGAGCTGTTTTTT,CASSQAPRTGELFF
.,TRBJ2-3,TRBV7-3,TGTGCCAGCAGCTCCTCTCCGGGTGATACGCAGTATTTT,CASSSSPGDTQYF
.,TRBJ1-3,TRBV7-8,TGTGCCAGCAGCTTAGTTCGGGGGACCTACTCTGGAAACACCATATATTTT,CASSLVRGTYSGNTIYF
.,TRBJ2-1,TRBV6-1,TGTGCCAGCAGTGGCTGGCTGGGGAGACCCCACAATGAGCAGTTCTTC,CASSGWLGRPHNEQFF
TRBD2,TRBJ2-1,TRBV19,TGTGCCAGTAGTACCCCTCATCGGGGGGGGAACAATGAGCAGTTCTTC,CASSTPHRGGNNEQFF
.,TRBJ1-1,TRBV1,TGCACCAGCAGCCAAGGAGGAGGGTTAACTGAAGCTTTCTTT,CTSSQGGGLTEAFF
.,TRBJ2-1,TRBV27,TGTGCCAGCGTATTTTACAATGAGCAGTTCTTC,CASVFYNEQFF
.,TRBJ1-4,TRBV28,TGTGCCAGCAGTTGGACACAAGCAACTAATGAAAAACTGTTTTTT,CASSWTQATNEKLFF
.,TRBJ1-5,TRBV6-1,TGTGCCAGCAGTGAAGCGCTCGGAGGCCCACCCCAGCATTTT,CASSEALGGPPQHF
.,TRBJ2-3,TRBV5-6,TGTGCCAGCGTGATGAGGGCTCGGGGGACAGATACGCAGTATTTT,CASVMRARGTDTQYF
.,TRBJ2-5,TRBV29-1,TGCAGCGTTGGGCAGGGTTATCAAGAGACCCAGTACTTC,CSVGQGYQETQYF
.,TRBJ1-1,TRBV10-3,TGTGCCACCAGGGACAACCAGGGCGTAACTGAAGCTTTCTTT,CATRDNQGVTEAFF
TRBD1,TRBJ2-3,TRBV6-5,TGTGCCAGCAGTTACTCGACAGGGCCACTCACAGATACGCAGTATTTT,CASSYSTGPLTDTQYF
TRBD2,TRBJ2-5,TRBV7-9,TGTGCCAGCAGCCCCCGTGGACTAGCGGGATTGGAGACCCAGTACTTC,CASSPRGLAGLETQYF
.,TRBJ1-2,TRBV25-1,TGTGCCAGCAGTGGATCCGGGAAGGGGGACTATGGCTACACCTTC,CASSGSGKGDYGYTF
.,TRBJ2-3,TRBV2,TGTGCCAGCAGGTCCCCGAACCGGACAGATACGCAGTATTTT,CASRSPNRTDTQYF
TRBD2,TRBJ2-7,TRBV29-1,TGCAGCGCTGGACTAGCGGGAGGCTACGAGCAGTACTTC,CSAGLAGGYEQYF